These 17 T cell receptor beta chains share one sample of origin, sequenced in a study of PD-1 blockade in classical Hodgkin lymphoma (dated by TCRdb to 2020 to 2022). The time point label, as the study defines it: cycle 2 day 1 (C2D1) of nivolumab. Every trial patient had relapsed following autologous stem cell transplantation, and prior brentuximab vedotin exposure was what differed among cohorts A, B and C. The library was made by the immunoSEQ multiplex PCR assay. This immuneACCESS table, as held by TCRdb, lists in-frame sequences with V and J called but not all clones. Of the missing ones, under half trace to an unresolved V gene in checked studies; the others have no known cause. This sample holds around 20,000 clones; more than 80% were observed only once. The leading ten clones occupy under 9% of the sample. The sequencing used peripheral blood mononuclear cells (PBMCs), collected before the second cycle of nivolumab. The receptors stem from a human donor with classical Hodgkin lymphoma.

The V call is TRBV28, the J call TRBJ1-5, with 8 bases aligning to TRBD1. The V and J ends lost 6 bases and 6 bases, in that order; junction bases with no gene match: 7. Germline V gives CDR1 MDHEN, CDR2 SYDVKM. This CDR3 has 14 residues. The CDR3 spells CASRLDRGGQPQHF. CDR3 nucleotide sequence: TGTGCCAGCAGGTTAGACAGGGGAGGTCAGCCCCAGCATTTT.

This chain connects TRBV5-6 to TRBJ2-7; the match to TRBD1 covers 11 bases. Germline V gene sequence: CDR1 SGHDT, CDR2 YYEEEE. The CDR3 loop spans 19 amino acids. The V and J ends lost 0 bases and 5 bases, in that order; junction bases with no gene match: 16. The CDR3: CASSLGTGGAGRFRNEQYF. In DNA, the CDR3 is TGTGCCAGCAGCTTGGGGACAGGGGGCGCGGGTAGGTTTCGGAACGAGCAGTACTTC. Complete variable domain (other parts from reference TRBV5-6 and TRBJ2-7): DAGVTQSPTHLIKTRGQQVTLRCSPKSGHDTVSWYQQALGQGPQFIFQYYEEEERQRGNFPDRFSGHQFPNYSSELNVNALLLGDSALYLCASSLGTGGAGRFRNEQYFGPGTRLTVT.

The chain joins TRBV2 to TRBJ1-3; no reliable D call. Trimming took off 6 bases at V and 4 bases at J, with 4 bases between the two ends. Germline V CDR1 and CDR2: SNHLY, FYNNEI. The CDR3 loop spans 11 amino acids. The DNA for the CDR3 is TGTGCCAGCAGGAGGGGAAACACCATATATTTT. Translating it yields CASRRGNTIYF. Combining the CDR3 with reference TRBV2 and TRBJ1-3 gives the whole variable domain EPEVTQTPSHQVTQMGQEVILRCVPISNHLYFYWYRQILGQKVEFLVSFYNNEISEKSEIFDDQFSVERPDGSNFTLKIRSTKLEDSAMYFCASRRGNTIYFGEGSWLTVV.

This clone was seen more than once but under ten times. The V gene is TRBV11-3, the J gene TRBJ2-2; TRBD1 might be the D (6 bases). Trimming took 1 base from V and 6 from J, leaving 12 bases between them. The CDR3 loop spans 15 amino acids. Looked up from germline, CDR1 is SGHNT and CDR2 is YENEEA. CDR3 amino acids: CASSLGHRVAGELFF. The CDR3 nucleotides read TGTGCCAGCAGCTTAGGACACAGGGTGGCCGGGGAGCTGTTTTTT. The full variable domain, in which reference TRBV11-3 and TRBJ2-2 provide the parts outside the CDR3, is EAGVVQSPRYKIIEKKQPVAFWCNPISGHNTLYWYLQNLGQGPELLIRYENEEAVDDSQLPKDRFSAERLKGVDSTLKIQPAELGDSAVYLCASSLGHRVAGELFFGEGSRLTVL.

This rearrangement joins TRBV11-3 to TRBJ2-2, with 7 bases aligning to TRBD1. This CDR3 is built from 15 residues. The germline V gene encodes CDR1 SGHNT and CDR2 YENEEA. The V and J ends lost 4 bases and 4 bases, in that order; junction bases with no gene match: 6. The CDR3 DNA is TGTGCCAGCAGCTCCCGACAGGGAAGCACCGGGGAGCTGTTTTTT. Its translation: CASSSRQGSTGELFF.

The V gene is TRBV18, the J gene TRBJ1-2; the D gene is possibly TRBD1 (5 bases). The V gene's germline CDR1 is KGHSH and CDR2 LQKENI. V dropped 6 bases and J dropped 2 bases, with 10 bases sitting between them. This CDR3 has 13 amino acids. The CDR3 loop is CASSRDYNYGYTF. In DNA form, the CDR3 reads TGTGCCAGCTCGCGGGACTACAACTATGGCTACACCTTC.

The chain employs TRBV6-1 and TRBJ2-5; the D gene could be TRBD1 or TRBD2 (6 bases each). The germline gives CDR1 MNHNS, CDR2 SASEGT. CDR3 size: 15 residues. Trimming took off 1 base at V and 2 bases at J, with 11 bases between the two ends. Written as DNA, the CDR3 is TGTGCCAGCAGTGAAGAAGGGGGAGGACAAGAGACCCAGTACTTC. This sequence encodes CASSEEGGGQETQYF.

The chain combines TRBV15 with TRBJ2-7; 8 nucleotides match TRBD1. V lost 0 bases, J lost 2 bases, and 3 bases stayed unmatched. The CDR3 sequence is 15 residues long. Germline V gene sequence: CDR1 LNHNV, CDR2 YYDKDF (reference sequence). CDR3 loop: CATSRDQGATYEQYF. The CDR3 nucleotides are TGTGCCACCAGCAGAGATCAGGGGGCGACCTACGAGCAGTACTTC.

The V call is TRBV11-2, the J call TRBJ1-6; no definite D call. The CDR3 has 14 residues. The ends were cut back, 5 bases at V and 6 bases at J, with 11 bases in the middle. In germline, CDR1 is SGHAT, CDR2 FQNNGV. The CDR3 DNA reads TGTGCCAGCAGCCAACGAGGGTTTAATTCACCCCTCCACTTT. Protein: CASSQRGFNSPLHF.

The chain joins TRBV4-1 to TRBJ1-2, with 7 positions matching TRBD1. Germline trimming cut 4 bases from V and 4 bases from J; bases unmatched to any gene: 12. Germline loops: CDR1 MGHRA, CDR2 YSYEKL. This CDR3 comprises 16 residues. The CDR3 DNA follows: TGCGCCAGCAGCCGGGAGGGGAACAGGGGAGCCTATGGCTACACCTTC. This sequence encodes CASSREGNRGAYGYTF.

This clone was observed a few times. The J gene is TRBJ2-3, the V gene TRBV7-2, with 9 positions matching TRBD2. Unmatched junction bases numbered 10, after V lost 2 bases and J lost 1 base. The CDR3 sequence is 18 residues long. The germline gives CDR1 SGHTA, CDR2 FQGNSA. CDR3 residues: CASSLQGGAGGRTDTQYF. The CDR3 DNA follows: TGTGCCAGCAGCTTACAGGGGGGAGCGGGGGGCCGCACAGATACGCAGTATTTT. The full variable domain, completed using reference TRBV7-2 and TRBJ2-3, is GAGVSQSPSNKVTEKGKDVELRCDPISGHTALYWYRQSLGQGLEFLIYFQGNSAPDKSGLPSDRFSAERTGGSVSTLTIQRTQQEDSAVYLCASSLQGGAGGRTDTQYFGPGTRLTVL.

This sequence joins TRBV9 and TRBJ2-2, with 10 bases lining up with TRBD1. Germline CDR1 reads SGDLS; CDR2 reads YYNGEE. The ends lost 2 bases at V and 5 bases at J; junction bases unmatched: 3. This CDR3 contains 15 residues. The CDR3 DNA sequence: TGTGCCAGCAGCGTTAGACAGGGGGCGACCGGGGAGCTGTTTTTT. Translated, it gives CASSVRQGATGELFF. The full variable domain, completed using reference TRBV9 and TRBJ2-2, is DSGVTQTPKHLITATGQRVTLRCSPRSGDLSVYWYQQSLDQGLQFLIQYYNGEERAKGNILERFSAQQFPDLHSELNLSSLELGDSALYFCASSVRQGATGELFFGEGSRLTVL.

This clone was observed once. CDR3 DNA: TGTGCCACCAGCAGGGAGAGTACAGATACGCAGTATTTT. It translates to CATSRESTDTQYF. The chain combines TRBV15 with TRBJ2-3; D unclear. Trimming removed 3 bases at V and 3 bases at J, with 7 bases between. The germline gives CDR1 LNHNV, CDR2 YYDKDF (reference sequence). This CDR3 has 13 amino acids. Based on the CDR3 plus reference TRBV15 and TRBJ2-3, the full variable domain is DAMVIQNPRYQVTQFGKPVTLSCSQTLNHNVMYWYQQKSSQAPKLLFHYYDKDFNNEADTPDNFQSRRPNTSFCFLDIRSPGLGDTAMYLCATSRESTDTQYFGPGTRLTVL.

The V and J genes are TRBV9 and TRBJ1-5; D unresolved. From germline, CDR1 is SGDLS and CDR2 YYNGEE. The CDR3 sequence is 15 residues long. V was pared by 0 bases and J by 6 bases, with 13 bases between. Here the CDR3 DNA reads TGTGCCAGCAGCGTAGGGGAGGGCTTCGCTCAGCCCCAGCATTTT. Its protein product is CASSVGEGFAQPQHF.

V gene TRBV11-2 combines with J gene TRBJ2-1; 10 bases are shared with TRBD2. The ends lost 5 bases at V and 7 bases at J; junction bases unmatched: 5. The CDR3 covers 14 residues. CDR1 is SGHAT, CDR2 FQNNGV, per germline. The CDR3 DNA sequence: TGTGCCAGCAGCCCCCAGCGGGGGGGGAATGAGCAGTTCTTC. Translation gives CASSPQRGGNEQFF.

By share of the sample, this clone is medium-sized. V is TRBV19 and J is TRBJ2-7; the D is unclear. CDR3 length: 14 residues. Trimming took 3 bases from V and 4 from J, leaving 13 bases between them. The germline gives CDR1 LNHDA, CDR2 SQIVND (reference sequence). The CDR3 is CASSIGRRKYEQYF. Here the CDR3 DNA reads TGTGCCAGTAGTATTGGCAGGCGAAAGTACGAGCAGTACTTC. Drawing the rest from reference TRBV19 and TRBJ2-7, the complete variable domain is DGGITQSPKYLFRKEGQNVTLSCEQNLNHDAMYWYRQDPGQGLRLIYYSQIVNDFQKGDIAEGYSVSREKKESFPLTVTSAQKNPTAFYLCASSIGRRKYEQYFGPGTRLTVT.

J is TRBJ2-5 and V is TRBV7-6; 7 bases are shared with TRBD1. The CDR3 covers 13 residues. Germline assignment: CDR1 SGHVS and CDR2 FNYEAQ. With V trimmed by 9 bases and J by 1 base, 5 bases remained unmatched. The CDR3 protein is CASRQGPQETQYF. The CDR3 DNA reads TGTGCCAGTAGACAGGGACCCCAAGAGACCCAGTACTTC.